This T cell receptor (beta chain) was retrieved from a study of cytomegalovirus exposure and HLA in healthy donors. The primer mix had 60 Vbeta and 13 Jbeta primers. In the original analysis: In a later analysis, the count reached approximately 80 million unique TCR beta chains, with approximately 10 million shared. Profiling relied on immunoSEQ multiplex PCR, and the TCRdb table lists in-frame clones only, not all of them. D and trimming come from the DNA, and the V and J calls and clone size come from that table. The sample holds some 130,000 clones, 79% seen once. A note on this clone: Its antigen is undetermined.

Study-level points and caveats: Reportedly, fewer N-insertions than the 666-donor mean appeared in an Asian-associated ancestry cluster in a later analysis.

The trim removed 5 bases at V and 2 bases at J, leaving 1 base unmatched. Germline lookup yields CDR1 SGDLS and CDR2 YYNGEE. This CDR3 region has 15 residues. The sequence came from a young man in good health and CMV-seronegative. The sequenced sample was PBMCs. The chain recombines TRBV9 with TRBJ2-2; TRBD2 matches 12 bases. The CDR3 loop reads CASSGLAGNTGELFF. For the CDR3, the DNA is TGTGCCAGCAGTGGACTAGCGGGAAACACCGGGGAGCTGTTTTTT.